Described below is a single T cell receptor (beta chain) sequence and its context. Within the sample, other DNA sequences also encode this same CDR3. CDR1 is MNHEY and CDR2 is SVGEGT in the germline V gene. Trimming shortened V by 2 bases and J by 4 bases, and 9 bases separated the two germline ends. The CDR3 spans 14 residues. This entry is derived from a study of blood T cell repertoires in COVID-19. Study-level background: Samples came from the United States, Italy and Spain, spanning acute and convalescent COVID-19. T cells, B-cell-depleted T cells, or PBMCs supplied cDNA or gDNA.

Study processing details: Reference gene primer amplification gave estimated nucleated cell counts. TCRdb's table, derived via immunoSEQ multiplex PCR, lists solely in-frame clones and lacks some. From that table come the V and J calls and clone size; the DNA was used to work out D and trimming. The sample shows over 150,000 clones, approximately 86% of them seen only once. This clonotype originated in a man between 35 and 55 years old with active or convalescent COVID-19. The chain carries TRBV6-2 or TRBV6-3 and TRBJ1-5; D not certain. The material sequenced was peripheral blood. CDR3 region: CASSYRTGNQPQHF. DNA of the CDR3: TGTGCCAGCAGTTACCGGACGGGAAATCAGCCCCAGCATTTT.